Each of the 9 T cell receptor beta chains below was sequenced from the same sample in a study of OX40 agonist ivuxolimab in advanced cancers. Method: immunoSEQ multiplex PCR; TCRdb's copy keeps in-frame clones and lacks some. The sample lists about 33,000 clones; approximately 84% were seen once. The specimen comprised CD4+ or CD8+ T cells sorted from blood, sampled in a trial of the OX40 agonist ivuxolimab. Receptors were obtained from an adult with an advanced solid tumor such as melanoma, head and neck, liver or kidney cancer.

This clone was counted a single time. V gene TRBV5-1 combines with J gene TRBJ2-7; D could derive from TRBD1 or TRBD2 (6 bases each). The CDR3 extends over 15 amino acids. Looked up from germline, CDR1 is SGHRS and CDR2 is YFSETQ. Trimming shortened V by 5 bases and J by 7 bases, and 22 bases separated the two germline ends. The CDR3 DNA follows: TGCGCCAGCAGTATAGGGCCACAAGGGGGGCGGGAGCAGTACTTC. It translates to CASSIGPQGGREQYF.

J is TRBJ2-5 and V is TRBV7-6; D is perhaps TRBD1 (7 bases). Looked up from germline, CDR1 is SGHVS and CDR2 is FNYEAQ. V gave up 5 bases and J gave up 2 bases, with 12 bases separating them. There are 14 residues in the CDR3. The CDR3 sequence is CASSPGGLQETQYF. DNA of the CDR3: TGTGCCAGCAGCCCAGGGGGGCTGCAAGAGACCCAGTACTTC.

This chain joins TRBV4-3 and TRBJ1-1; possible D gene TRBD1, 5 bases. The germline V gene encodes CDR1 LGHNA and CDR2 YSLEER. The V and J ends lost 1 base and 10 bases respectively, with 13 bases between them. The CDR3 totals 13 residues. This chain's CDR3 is CASSQGRGGTAFF. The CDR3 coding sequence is TGCGCCAGCAGCCAAGGGCGGGGGGGGACAGCTTTCTTT.

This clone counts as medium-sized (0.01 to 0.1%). The CDR3, as DNA: TGTGCCAGCAGCCCCTCGACTAGCGGCACCTACGAGCAGTACTTC. It translates to CASSPSTSGTYEQYF. V is TRBV7-9 and J is TRBJ2-7, with 9 nucleotides matching TRBD2. V lost 5 bases, J lost 2 bases, and 7 bases stayed unmatched. Germline assignment: CDR1 SEHNR and CDR2 FQNEAQ (reference sequence). The length of the CDR3 is 15 residues.

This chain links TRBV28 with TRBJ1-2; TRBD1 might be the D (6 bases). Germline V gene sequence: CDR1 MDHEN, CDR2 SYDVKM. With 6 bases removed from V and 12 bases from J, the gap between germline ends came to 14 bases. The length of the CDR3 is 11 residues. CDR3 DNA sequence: TGTGCCAGCAGCCGGGGGCCCCTTGACACCTTC. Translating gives CASSRGPLDTF.

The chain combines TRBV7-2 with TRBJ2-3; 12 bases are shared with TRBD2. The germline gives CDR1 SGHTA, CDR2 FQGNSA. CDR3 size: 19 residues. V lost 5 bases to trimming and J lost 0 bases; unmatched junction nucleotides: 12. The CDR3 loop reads CASSEGLAGGPVSTDTQYF. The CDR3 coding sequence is TGTGCCAGCAGCGAAGGCCTAGCGGGGGGGCCGGTTAGCACAGATACGCAGTATTTT.

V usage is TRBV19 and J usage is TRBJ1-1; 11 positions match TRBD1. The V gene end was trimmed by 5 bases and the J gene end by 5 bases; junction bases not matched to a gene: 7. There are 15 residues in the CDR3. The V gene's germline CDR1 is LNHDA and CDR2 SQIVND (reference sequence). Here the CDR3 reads CASSAGQGVLTEAFF. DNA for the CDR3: TGTGCCAGTAGTGCGGGACAGGGGGTTTTAACTGAAGCTTTCTTT.

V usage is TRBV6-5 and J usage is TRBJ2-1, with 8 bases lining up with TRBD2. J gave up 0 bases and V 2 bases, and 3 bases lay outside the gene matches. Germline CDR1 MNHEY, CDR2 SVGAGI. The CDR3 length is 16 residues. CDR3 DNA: TGTGCCAGCAGTTACGTAGCGGGAACCTCCTACAATGAGCAGTTCTTC. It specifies CASSYVAGTSYNEQFF.

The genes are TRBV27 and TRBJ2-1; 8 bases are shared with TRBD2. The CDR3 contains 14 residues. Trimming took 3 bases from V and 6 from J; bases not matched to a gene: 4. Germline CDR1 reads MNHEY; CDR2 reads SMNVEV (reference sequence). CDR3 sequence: CASSFSGGLNEQFF. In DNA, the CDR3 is TGTGCCAGCAGTTTCAGCGGGGGACTCAATGAGCAGTTCTTC.